The 10 T cell receptor beta chains below were found in one sample sequenced in a study of blood T cell repertoires in COVID-19. Data came from immunoSEQ multiplex PCR; TCRdb stores just in-frame clones and leaves some out. There are 200,000 to 300,000 clones in the sample; approximately 86% occur only once, and about 0.65% lies in the top ten. The material sequenced was peripheral blood. Every receptor here comes from a human donor in a cohort sampled during active COVID-19.

The chain uses TRBV28 and TRBJ2-7; no firm D call. Per germline, CDR1 MDHEN and CDR2 SYDVKM. Trimming pared 5 bases from V and 5 bases from J, leaving 10 bases between. The CDR3 has 12 residues. The CDR3 DNA reads as TGTGCCAGCAGTCCCCCTATGAACGAGCAGTACTTC. Its protein is CASSPPMNEQYF.

This rearrangement joins TRBV6-4 to TRBJ1-1; D uncertain. CDR1 and CDR2 (germline): MRHNA, SNTAGT. V shed 4 bases and J shed 1 base, with 10 bases lying between them. The CDR3 consists of 14 residues. CDR3 loop: CASSAETTNTEAFF. The CDR3 DNA reads TGTGCCAGCAGTGCCGAGACAACGAACACTGAAGCTTTCTTT.

This sequence joins TRBV9 and TRBJ1-2; D might be TRBD1 (5 bases). The germline V gene encodes CDR1 SGDLS and CDR2 YYNGEE. The CDR3 covers 17 residues. V was pared by 0 bases and J by 0 bases, with 15 bases between. This chain's CDR3 is CASSVDDGGLANYGYTF. DNA for the CDR3: TGTGCCAGCAGCGTAGATGACGGGGGGTTAGCTAACTATGGCTACACCTTC.

The chain carries TRBV6-1 and TRBJ2-5, with 8 bases lining up with TRBD1. This CDR3 contains 14 residues. After removal of 3 bases from V and 5 bases from J, the junction contained 5 bases not matched to a gene. Germline loops: CDR1 MNHNS, CDR2 SASEGT. The CDR3 loop reads CASSEGQARETQYF. CDR3 bases: TGTGCCAGCAGTGAGGGACAGGCCAGGGAGACCCAGTACTTC.

The chain combines TRBV9 with TRBJ1-4; D gene unclear. The CDR3 runs 13 residues. The V and J ends lost 4 bases and 5 bases respectively, with 9 bases between them. The germline CDR1 and CDR2 sequences are SGDLS and YYNGEE. CDR3 amino acids: CASSPISNEKLFF. CDR3 in DNA: TGTGCCAGCAGCCCTATTTCCAATGAAAAACTGTTTTTT.

For the CDR3, the DNA is TGTGCCAGCAGCCCCCGGAATAGCGGGGGGGCATCACATAGCACAGATACGCAGTATTTT. Its protein product is CASSPRNSGGASHSTDTQYF. The chain joins TRBV14 to TRBJ2-3; 11 bases match TRBD2. V was clipped by 4 bases and J by 0 bases; unmatched bases: 15. This CDR3 has 20 amino acids. CDR1 is SGHDN and CDR2 is FVKESK in the germline V gene.

V gene TRBV29-1 combines with J gene TRBJ2-2; a weak D match, TRBD1 (5 bases). CDR1 is SQVTM, CDR2 ANQGSEA, per germline. Trimming removed 3 bases from V and 4 bases from J, with 12 bases in between. The CDR3 runs to 14 residues. The CDR3 reads CSVEEQERTGELFF. The CDR3 DNA sequence: TGCAGCGTTGAGGAACAGGAACGCACCGGGGAGCTGTTTTTT.

The CDR3 here is CASSSEIPTGNTEAFF. The CDR3, as DNA: TGCGCCAGCAGCTCGGAGATACCGACAGGGAACACTGAAGCTTTCTTT. The chain employs TRBV5-1 and TRBJ1-1, with D possibly TRBD1 on 6 matching bases. From germline, CDR1 is SGHRS and CDR2 YFSETQ. V shed 3 bases and J shed 1 base, with 16 bases lying between them. The CDR3 sequence is 16 residues long.

The V and J genes are TRBV28 and TRBJ1-6; tentatively, D is TRBD1 (5 bases). V was clipped by 6 bases and J by 10 bases, with 25 bases between them. This CDR3 spans 17 amino acids. In germline, CDR1 is MDHEN, CDR2 SYDVKM. The CDR3 coding sequence is TGTGCCAGCAGAACCACGTGGGCAGGGCCAAATGGGTCACCCCTCCACTTT. Translated, it gives CASRTTWAGPNGSPLHF.

The chain has TRBV11-2 and TRBJ2-7, with 9 nucleotides matching TRBD1. Germline-derived CDR1 and CDR2 are SGHAT and FQNNGV. V was pared by 5 bases and J by 7 bases, with 12 bases of the junction left unmatched. The CDR3 spans 15 residues. CDR3 nucleotides: TGTGCCAGCAGCAGATCCCGGGACAGGGCTCTTGAGCAGTACTTC. As protein: CASSRSRDRALEQYF.